The 25 T cell receptor beta chains reported below all come from one sample, sequenced in a study of T cells in Graves' hyperthyroidism and ophthalmopathy. From RNA transcripts, TCR beta CDR3 regions were amplified. A first-round RT-PCR of the TCR CDR3 used the HTBI primer set. TCRdb reprocessed the multiplex PCR reads via MiXCR and lists one record per CDR3 protein. Among 550,000 to 700,000 distinct CDR3 sequences listed, approximately 14% were seen once. Sequencing was performed on blood. These receptors originate from a woman aged 40 to 49 with Graves' ophthalmopathy.

The table lists this clonotype with many counts. This chain connects TRBV7-2 to TRBJ2-7, with 9 bases lining up with TRBD1. V shed 1 base, J shed 2 bases, and the junction held 3 bases outside the gene matches. The length of the CDR3 is 15 residues. Germline V gene sequence: CDR1 SGHTA, CDR2 FQGNSA. The CDR3 loop is CASSLVGQGTYEQYF. CDR3 DNA sequence: TGTGCCAGCAGCTTAGTGGGACAGGGAACCTACGAGCAGTACTTC.

This clonotype was counted many times. The V gene is TRBV11-2, the J gene TRBJ2-5, with 11 bases matching TRBD2. The CDR3 runs 16 residues. V was clipped by 1 base and J by 4 bases; unmatched bases: 5. The germline V gene has CDR1 SGHAT and CDR2 FQNNGV. The CDR3 DNA reads as TGTGCCAGCAGCTTAGGCATAGCGGGAGGGAGAGAGACCCAGTACTTC. Its protein product is CASSLGIAGGRETQYF.

This clonotype came up many times. This CDR3 is CASSGSSGQETQYF. In DNA, the CDR3 is TGTGCCAGCAGCGGATCTAGCGGCCAAGAGACCCAGTACTTC. The rearrangement links TRBV9 to TRBJ2-5; 7 bases fit TRBD2. This CDR3 is 14 amino acids long. Germline loops: CDR1 SGDLS, CDR2 YYNGEE. After removal of 3 bases from V and 1 base from J, the junction contained 3 bases not matched to a gene.

This clonotype was picked up many times. The chain links TRBV7-2 to TRBJ2-7, with 11 bases lining up with TRBD2. V was clipped by 4 bases and J by 5 bases; unmatched bases: 4. The CDR3 extends over 14 amino acids. Germline V lookup: CDR1 SGHTA, CDR2 FQGNSA. The CDR3 protein is CASSSGLAVHEQYF. In DNA, the CDR3 is TGTGCCAGCAGCTCGGGACTAGCGGTCCACGAGCAGTACTTC.

This clonotype was detected ten times or more. V gene TRBV20-1 combines with J gene TRBJ2-5; 8 nucleotides match TRBD1. The CDR3 runs to 13 residues. With V trimmed by 4 bases and J by 1 base, 2 bases remained unmatched. Germline V gene sequence: CDR1 DFQATT, CDR2 SNEGSKA (reference sequence). DNA for the CDR3: TGCAGTGCTAAACAGGGGGGCCAAGAGACCCAGTACTTC. Residues: CSAKQGGQETQYF.

This clonotype was observed many times. This chain links TRBV20-1 with TRBJ1-1, with a possible D match to TRBD1 (5 bases). CDR3 length equals 13 residues. V was clipped by 8 bases and J by 4 bases, with 17 bases between them. Germline V gives CDR1 DFQATT, CDR2 SNEGSKA (reference sequence). CDR3 sequence reads: CSQTVQGGTEAFF. CDR3 coding DNA: TGCAGTCAAACCGTCCAGGGTGGCACTGAAGCTTTCTTT.

In its sample, this clonotype was seen many times. The chain has TRBV9 and TRBJ2-5; 14 nucleotides line up with TRBD2. The germline V gene has CDR1 SGDLS and CDR2 YYNGEE. The trim removed 3 bases at V and 4 bases at J, leaving 8 bases unmatched. This CDR3 has 17 residues. CDR3 DNA sequence: TGTGCCAGCAGCGCCGGGACTAGCGGGAGTGGGGTAGAGACCCAGTACTTC. It yields the protein CASSAGTSGSGVETQYF.

The chain combines TRBV2 with TRBJ2-2; D is possibly TRBD2 (6 bases). V lost 7 bases, J lost 1 base, and 13 bases lay in between. CDR3 length: 15 residues. Germline V gene lookup returns CDR1 SNHLY and CDR2 FYNNEI. CDR3 loop: CASNNQGGNTGELFF. Here the CDR3 DNA reads TGTGCCAGCAACAACCAGGGAGGGAACACCGGGGAGCTGTTTTTT.

This clonotype was detected ten times or more. The chain combines TRBV20-1 with TRBJ2-7, with 8 bases fitting TRBD2. The junction had 5 bases not matched to a gene; V was cut back by 1 base and J by 3 bases. Germline V gene sequence: CDR1 DFQATT, CDR2 SNEGSKA (reference sequence). The CDR3 spans 14 residues. The CDR3 DNA follows: TGCAGTGCTAGAGGAGTAGCGGGAAACTACGAGCAGTACTTC. Translating gives CSARGVAGNYEQYF.

This clonotype has a count of ten or more. V gene TRBV28 combines with J gene TRBJ2-7, with 12 bases aligning to TRBD1. CDR1 and CDR2 (germline): MDHEN, SYDVKM. CDR3 length: 14 amino acids. J lost 7 bases, V lost 7 bases, and 8 bases had no gene match. Written as DNA, the CDR3 is TGTGCCAGCATTCCGGGACAGGGGGCGGTTGAGCAGTACTTC. This encodes CASIPGQGAVEQYF.

In this sample, this clonotype turned up many times. The rearrangement links TRBV11-3 to TRBJ2-5; TRBD2 agrees at 11 bases. V lost 5 bases and J lost 2; bases outside the gene matches: 7. The CDR3 length is 16 residues. Per germline, CDR1 SGHNT and CDR2 YENEEA. CDR3 nucleotide sequence: TGTGCCAGCAGCCCTGGACTAGCGGGTAGACAAGAGACCCAGTACTTC. Amino acid sequence: CASSPGLAGRQETQYF.

This clonotype occurred many times. This chain joins TRBV7-9 and TRBJ1-2; D gene uncertain. Germline V gene data show CDR1 as SEHNR and CDR2 as FQNEAQ (reference sequence). This CDR3 comprises 13 residues. V dropped 3 bases and J dropped 5 bases, with 10 bases sitting between them. CDR3 residues: CASSLTEVYGYTF. The CDR3, as DNA: TGTGCCAGCAGCTTGACGGAGGTGTATGGCTACACCTTC.

V usage is TRBV29-1 and J usage is TRBJ2-7; 7 nucleotides line up with TRBD1. Losses at the gene ends were 0 bases for V and 2 bases for J; bases not matched to a gene: 7. CDR1 SQVTM and CDR2 ANQGSEA come from the germline V gene. The CDR3 consists of 15 residues. This CDR3 reads CSVEDSRGIPYEQYF. The CDR3 bases are TGCAGCGTTGAAGATTCCAGGGGGATTCCCTACGAGCAGTACTTC.

At least ten counts were recorded for this clonotype. The chain joins TRBV11-2 to TRBJ1-1, with D hard to call. Germline V lookup: CDR1 SGHAT, CDR2 FQNNGV. This CDR3 contains 14 residues. V was pared by 6 bases and J by 0 bases, with 11 bases between. This CDR3 reads CASRKIGLNTEAFF. For the CDR3, the DNA is TGTGCCAGCAGGAAAATAGGCTTGAACACTGAAGCTTTCTTT.

In its sample, this clonotype was seen many times. This chain links TRBV2 with TRBJ2-6, with a weak D call TRBD1 (5 bases). Germline lookup yields CDR1 SNHLY and CDR2 FYNNEI. The V and J ends lost 3 bases and 19 bases respectively, with 19 bases between them. The CDR3 sequence is 13 residues long. Here the CDR3 reads CASSEAPGRGITF. CDR3 coding DNA: TGTGCCAGCAGTGAGGCCCCAGGGCGAGGTATAACTTTC.

This chain connects TRBV7-9 to TRBJ1-1; TRBD1 might be the D (5 bases). The V end lost 1 base, the J end lost 11 bases, and 14 bases lay between the germline ends. Germline-derived CDR1 and CDR2 are SEHNR and FQNEAQ (reference sequence). The CDR3 runs to 13 residues. CDR3 DNA: TGTGCCAGCAGCTTAGAATGGGGCGCGGACGCTTTCTTT. Its translation: CASSLEWGADAFF.

This clonotype was found many times. V gene TRBV18 combines with J gene TRBJ1-1; 10 bases are a match to TRBD1. The ends lost 4 bases at V and 0 bases at J; junction bases unmatched: 5. This CDR3 is 16 amino acids long. Germline V CDR1 and CDR2: KGHSH, LQKENI. In DNA, the CDR3 is TGTGCCAGCTCACTCGGACAGGGGGGGATGAACACTGAAGCTTTCTTT. Translation gives CASSLGQGGMNTEAFF.

This clonotype was recorded at least ten times. The CDR3 DNA sequence: TGTGCCAGCATCCTGACTGGAAACACCATATATTTT. Translated: CASILTGNTIYF. The chain combines TRBV2 with TRBJ1-3; D gene uncertain. With 7 bases removed from V and 2 bases from J, the gap between germline ends came to 6 bases. The CDR3 runs 12 residues. The germline gives CDR1 SNHLY, CDR2 FYNNEI. The full variable domain, rest sourced from reference TRBV2 and TRBJ1-3, is EPEVTQTPSHQVTQMGQEVILRCVPISNHLYFYWYRQILGQKVEFLVSFYNNEISEKSEIFDDQFSVERPDGSNFTLKIRSTKLEDSAMYFCASILTGNTIYFGEGSWLTVV.

This clonotype was picked up a small number of times. The chain combines TRBV29-1 with TRBJ2-7; 9 nucleotides align to TRBD2. V shed 6 bases, J shed 2 bases, and the junction held 5 bases outside the gene matches. CDR1 is SQVTM, CDR2 ANQGSEA, per germline. This CDR3 region has 13 residues. The CDR3 DNA is TGCAGCGTACGACTAGCGGATACCTACGAGCAGTACTTC. This gives the protein CSVRLADTYEQYF.

This clonotype was seen repeatedly, ten times or more. The chain couples TRBV6-5 to TRBJ1-1; tentatively, D is TRBD1 (6 bases). CDR3 length equals 14 residues. Trimming left V 2 bases short and J 7 bases short, with 14 bases between. The germline CDR1 and CDR2 sequences are MNHEY and SVGAGI. The DNA of the CDR3 is TGTGCCAGCAGTTACGGCGACAGGTCGAGTGAAGCTTTCTTT. It specifies CASSYGDRSSEAFF.

The chain employs TRBV25-1 and TRBJ2-6; 8 positions match TRBD1. This CDR3 spans 19 amino acids. Germline V gene sequence: CDR1 MGHDK, CDR2 SYGVNS. J gave up 4 bases and V 8 bases, and 19 bases lay outside the gene matches. Here the CDR3 reads CASAEGTGTPMGGANVLTF. DNA of the CDR3: TGTGCCAGCGCTGAGGGGACAGGAACCCCTATGGGGGGGGCCAACGTCCTGACTTTC. Full variable domain (missing parts from reference TRBV25-1 and TRBJ2-6): EADIYQTPRYLVIGTGKKITLECSQTMGHDKMYWYQQDPGMELHLIHYSYGVNSTEKGDLSSESTVSRIRTEHFPLTLESARPSHTSQYLCASAEGTGTPMGGANVLTFGAGSRLTVL.

This rearrangement joins TRBV7-6 to TRBJ2-2; D call uncertain. The CDR3 totals 14 residues. Germline V CDR1 and CDR2: SGHVS, FNYEAQ. The V end was cut by 6 bases, the J end by 6 bases, with 14 bases between. The CDR3 loop is CASSVSRVSGELFF. The CDR3, as DNA: TGTGCCAGCAGTGTCTCCCGAGTCTCCGGGGAGCTGTTTTTT.

This clonotype was observed at least ten times. The chain couples TRBV10-3 to TRBJ1-5; 9 positions agree with TRBD1. Per germline, CDR1 ENHRY and CDR2 SYGVKD. V shed 5 bases, J shed 6 bases, and the junction held 5 bases outside the gene matches. The CDR3 consists of 14 residues. In nucleotides, the CDR3 is TGTGCCATCAGTCCGGGACAGGGAACTCAGCCCCAGCATTTT. This gives the protein CAISPGQGTQPQHF.

As regards this clonotype: Since a far larger clone is one base different, this is likely a read error. This chain links TRBV7-9 with TRBJ2-7; 10 positions agree with TRBD1. V shed 3 bases, J shed 2 bases, and the junction held 4 bases outside the gene matches. Germline CDR1 and CDR2: SEHNR and FQNEAQ (reference sequence). The CDR3 loop spans 15 amino acids. CDR3: CASSFSGQGPYEQYF. The DNA of the CDR3 is TGTGCCAGCAGCTTTTCGGGACAGGGGCCCTACGAGCAGTACTTC.

V gene TRBV4-2 combines with J gene TRBJ1-1; tentatively, D is TRBD1 (5 bases). Per the germline V gene, CDR1 is LGHNA and CDR2 is YNFKEQ. CDR3 length: 16 amino acids. The ends were cut back, 2 bases at V and 3 bases at J, with 16 bases in the middle. In DNA form, the CDR3 reads TGTGCCAGCAGCCAATGGGTGGGGGAGGACGACACTGAAGCTTTCTTT. Translating it yields CASSQWVGEDDTEAFF.